This TCR beta chain was documented in a study of blood T cells in healthy people across ages. For the second PCR, which ran for about 6 to 12 cycles, a sample-barcoded 5' primer and a J-beta primer mix were used. TCRdb ran MiXCR on the 5' RACE reads and lists one entry per CDR3 protein. The table shows 1 million or so distinct CDR3 sequences, with roughly a quarter occurring only once. The CDR3 covers 13 residues. The V gene lost 7 bases and the J gene lost 0 bases, with 9 bases spanning the gap. Germline V gene lookup returns CDR1 MNHNS and CDR2 SASEGT. The data were also submitted as part of a second study, on T cells of mothers and their children. That report notes: Sample barcodes plus 2-4 random nucleotides came from the M1S primer.

The clonotype comes from a girl aged 2 to 9 in good health. The specimen sequenced was blood. The rearrangement joins TRBV6-1 to TRBJ1-2; D possibly corresponds to TRBD1 (5 bases). The CDR3 loop reads CASKGRANYGYTF. The CDR3 region has the DNA TGTGCCAGCAAGGGGAGAGCTAACTATGGCTACACCTTC.